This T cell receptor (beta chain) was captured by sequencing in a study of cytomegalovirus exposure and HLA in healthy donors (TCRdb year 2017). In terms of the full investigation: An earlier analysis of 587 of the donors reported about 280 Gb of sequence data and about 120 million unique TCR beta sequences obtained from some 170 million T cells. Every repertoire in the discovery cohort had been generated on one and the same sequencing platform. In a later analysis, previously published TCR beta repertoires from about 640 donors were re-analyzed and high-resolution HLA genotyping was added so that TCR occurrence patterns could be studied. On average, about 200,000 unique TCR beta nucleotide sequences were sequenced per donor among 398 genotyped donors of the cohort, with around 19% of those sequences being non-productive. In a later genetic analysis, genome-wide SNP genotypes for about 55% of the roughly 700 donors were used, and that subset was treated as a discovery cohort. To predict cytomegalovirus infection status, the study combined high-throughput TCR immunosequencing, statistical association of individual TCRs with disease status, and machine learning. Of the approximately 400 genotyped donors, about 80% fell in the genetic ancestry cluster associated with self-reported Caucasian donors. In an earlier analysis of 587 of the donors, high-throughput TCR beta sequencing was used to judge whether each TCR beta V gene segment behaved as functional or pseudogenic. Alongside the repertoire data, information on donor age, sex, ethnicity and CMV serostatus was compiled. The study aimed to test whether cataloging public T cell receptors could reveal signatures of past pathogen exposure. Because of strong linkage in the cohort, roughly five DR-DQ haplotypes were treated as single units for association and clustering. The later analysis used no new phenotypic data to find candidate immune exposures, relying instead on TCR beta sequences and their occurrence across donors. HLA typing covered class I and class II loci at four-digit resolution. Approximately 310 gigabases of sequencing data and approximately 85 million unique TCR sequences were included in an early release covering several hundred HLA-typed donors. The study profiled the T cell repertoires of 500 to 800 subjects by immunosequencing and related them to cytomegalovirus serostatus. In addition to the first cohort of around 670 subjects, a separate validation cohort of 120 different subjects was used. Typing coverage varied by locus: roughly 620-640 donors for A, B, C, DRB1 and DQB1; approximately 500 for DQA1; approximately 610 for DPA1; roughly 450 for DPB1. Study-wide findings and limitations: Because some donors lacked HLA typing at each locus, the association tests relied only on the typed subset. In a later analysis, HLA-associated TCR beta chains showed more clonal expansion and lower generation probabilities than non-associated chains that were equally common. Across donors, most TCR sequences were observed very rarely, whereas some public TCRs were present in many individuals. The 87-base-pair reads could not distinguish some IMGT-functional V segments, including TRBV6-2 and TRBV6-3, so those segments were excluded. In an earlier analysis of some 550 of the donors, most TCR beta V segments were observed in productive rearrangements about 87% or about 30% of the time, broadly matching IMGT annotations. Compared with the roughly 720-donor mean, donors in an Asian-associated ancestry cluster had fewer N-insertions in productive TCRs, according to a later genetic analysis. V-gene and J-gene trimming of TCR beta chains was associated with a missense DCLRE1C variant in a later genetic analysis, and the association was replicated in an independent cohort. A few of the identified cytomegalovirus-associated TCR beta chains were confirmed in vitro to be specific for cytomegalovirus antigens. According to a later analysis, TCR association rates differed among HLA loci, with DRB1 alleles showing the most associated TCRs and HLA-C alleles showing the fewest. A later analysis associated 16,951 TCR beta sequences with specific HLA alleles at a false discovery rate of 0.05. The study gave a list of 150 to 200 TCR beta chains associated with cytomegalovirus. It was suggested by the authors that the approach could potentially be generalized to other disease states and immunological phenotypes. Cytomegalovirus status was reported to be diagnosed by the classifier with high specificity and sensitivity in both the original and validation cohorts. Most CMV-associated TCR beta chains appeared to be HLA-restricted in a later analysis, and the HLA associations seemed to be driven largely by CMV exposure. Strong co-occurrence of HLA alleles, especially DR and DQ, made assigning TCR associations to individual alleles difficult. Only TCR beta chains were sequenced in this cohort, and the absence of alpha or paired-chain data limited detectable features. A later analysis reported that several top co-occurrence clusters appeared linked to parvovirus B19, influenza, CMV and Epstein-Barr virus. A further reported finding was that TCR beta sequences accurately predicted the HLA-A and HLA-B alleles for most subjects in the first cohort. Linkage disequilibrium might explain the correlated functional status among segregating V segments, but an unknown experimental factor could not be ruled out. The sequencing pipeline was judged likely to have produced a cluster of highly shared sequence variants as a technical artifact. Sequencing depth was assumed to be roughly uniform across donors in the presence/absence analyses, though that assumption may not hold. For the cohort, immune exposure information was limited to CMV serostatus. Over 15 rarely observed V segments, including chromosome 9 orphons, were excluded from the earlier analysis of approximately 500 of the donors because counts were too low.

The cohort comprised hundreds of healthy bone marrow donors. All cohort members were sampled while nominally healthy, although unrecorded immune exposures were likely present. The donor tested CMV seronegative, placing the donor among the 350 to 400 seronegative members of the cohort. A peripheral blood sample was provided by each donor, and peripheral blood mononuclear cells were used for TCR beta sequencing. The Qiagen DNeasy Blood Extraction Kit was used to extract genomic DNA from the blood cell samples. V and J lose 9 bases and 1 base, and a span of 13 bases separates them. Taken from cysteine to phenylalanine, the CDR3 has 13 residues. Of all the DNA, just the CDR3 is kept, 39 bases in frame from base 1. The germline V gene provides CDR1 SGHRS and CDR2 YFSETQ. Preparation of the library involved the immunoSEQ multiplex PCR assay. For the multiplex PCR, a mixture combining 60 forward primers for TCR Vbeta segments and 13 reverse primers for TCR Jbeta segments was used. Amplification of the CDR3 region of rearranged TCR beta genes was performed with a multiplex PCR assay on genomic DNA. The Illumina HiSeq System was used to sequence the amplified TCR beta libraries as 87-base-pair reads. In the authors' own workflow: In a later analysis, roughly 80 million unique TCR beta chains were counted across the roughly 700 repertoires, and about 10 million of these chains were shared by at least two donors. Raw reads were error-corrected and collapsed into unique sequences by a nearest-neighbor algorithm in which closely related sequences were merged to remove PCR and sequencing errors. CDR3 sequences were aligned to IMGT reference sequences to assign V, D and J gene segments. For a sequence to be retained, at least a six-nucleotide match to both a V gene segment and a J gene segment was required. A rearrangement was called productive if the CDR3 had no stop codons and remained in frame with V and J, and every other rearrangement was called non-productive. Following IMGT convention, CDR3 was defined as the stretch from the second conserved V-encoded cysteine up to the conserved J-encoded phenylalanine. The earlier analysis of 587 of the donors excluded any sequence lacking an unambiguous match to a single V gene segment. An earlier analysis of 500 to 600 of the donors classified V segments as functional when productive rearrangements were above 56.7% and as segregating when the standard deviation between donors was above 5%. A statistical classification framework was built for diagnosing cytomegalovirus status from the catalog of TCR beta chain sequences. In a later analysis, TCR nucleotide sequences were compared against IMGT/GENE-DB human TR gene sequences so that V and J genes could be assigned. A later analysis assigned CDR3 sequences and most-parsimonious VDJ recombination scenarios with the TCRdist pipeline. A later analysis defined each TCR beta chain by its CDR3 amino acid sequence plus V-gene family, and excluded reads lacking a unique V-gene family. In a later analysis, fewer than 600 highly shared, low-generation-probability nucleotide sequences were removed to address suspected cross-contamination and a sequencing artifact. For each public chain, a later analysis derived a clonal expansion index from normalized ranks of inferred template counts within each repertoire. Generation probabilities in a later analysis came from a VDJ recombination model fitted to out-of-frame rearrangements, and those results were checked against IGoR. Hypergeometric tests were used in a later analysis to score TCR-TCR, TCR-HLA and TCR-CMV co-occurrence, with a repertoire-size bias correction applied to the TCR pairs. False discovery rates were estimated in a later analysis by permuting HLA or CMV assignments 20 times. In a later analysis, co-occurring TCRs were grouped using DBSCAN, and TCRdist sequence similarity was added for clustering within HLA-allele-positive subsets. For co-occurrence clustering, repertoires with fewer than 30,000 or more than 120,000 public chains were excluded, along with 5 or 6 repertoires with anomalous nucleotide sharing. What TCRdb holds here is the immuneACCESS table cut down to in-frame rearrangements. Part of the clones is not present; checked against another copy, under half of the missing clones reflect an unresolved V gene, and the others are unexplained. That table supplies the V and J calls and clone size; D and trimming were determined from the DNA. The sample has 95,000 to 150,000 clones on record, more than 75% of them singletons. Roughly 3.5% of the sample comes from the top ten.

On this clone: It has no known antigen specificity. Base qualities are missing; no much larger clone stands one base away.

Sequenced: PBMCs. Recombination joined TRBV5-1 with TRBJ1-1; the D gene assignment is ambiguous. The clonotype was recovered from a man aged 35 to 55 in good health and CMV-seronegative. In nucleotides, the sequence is TGCGCCACCTCACTGGGCAGGAACACTGAAGCTTTCTTT. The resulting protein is CATSLGRNTEAFF. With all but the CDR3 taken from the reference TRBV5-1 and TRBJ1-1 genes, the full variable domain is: KAGVTQTPRYLIKTRGQQVTLSCSPISGHRSVSWYQQTPGQGLQFLFEYFSETQRNKGNFPGRFSGRQFSNSRSEMNVSTLELGDSALYLCATSLGRNTEAFFGQGTRLTVV.